The sample holds a few counts of the clone carrying this TCR beta chain. The antigen remains unidentified. Alongside a J-beta primer mix, a sample-barcoded 5' primer served in a second PCR lasting about 7 to 11 cycles. A template-switch adaptor that had 12 random nucleotides put a tag on each cDNA molecule. Using its own MiXCR run on the 5' RACE reads, TCRdb lists one record per CDR3 protein. Of more than 650,000 distinct CDR3 sequences in the sample, about 24% were seen once. Samples each yielded at least 5 micrograms of total RNA. From germline, CDR1 is SGHTA and CDR2 FQGNSA. The CDR3 is 14 amino acids. V was pared by 7 bases and J by 5 bases, with 15 bases between. The sample belongs to a study of blood T cells in healthy people across ages. Broader study findings: Per million T cells, TCR beta diversity dropped about linearly as age rose.

Sequencing was done on a sample of blood. The clonotype originates from a man aged 70 or older in good health. The chain is built from TRBV7-2 and TRBJ2-1, with a possible D match to TRBD2 (5 bases). The CDR3 is CASTRGASNNEQFF. The CDR3 bases are TGTGCCAGCACCCGGGGTGCGTCGAACAATGAGCAGTTCTTC.